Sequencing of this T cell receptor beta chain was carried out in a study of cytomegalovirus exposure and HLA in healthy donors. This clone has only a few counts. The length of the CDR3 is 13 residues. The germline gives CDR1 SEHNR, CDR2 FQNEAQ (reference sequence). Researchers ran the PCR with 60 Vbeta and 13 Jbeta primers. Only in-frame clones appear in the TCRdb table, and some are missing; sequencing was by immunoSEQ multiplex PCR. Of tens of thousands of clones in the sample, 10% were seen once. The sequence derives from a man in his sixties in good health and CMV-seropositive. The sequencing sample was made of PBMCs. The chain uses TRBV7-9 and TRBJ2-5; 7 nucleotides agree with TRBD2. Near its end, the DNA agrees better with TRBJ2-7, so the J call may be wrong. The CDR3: CASSLAAGDEQYF. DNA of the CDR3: TGTGCCAGCAGCTTAGCGGCGGGGGACGAGCAGTACTTC.